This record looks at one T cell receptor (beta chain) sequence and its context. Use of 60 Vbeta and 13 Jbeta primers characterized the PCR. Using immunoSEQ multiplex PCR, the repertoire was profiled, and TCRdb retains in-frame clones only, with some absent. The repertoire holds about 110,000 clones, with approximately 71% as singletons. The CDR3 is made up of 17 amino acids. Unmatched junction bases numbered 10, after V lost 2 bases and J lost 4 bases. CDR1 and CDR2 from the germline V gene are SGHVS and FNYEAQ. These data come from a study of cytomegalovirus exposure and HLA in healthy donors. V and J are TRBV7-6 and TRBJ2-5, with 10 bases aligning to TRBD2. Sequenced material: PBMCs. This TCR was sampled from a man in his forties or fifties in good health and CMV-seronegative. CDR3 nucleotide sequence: TGTGCCAGCAGCTTATCCCTAGCGGGGGCCTCGGGAGAGACCCAGTACTTC. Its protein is CASSLSLAGASGETQYF.